The 17 T cell receptor beta chains in this list originate from one sample, sequenced in a study of tumor-infiltrating lymphocytes in primary liver carcinoma. Reverse transcription of roughly 470 ng total RNA with a constant-region primer produced TCR beta cDNA. For TCR beta, libraries were produced by three nested multiplex PCR rounds using slightly modified ARM-PCR. Running 10 cycles apiece, the first two PCR rounds relied on TRBV1-TRBV30 forward primers together with a C-beta reverse primer. TCRdb called the multiplex PCR reads again in MiXCR, with one record for every CDR3 protein. The table has 100,000 or so distinct CDR3 sequences, approximately 82% seen once. Unsorted bulk tissue, about 19-32 mg of it, served as the source for co-extraction of RNA and DNA. The sequenced material came from liver tumor tissue from sampling region 3. The subset is: tumor region T3, left-lateral pole. The receptors shown here come from a man in his forties with primary liver carcinoma and hepatitis B virus infection.

Turning to this clonotype: Germline and junction disagree at one end, which may indicate a read error. The chain employs TRBV5-1 and TRBJ1-1; unclear D gene. Per the germline V gene, CDR1 is SGHRS and CDR2 is YFSETQ. This CDR3 is built from 14 residues. This chain's CDR3 is CASRLGPRITETFF. Here the CDR3 DNA reads TGCGCCAGCAGACTCGGACCCAGGATAACTGAAACTTTCTTT.

Note on this clonotype: A much larger clone lies a single base off, so this may be a read error. This chain uses TRBV5-1 with TRBJ2-7; 8 nucleotides match TRBD2. The V gene's germline CDR1 is SGHRS and CDR2 YFSETQ. The CDR3 loop spans 15 amino acids. The V segment lost 4 bases and the J segment 5 bases; nucleotides outside the gene matches: 11. CDR3 bases: TGCGCCAGCAGCCCTGGACAAGCGGGAGTCAACGAGCAGTACTTC. It is translated as CASSPGQAGVNEQYF.

The V gene is TRBV6-5, the J gene TRBJ2-7; 9 positions match TRBD2. Per germline, CDR1 MNHEY and CDR2 SVGAGI. The ends lost 7 bases at V and 6 bases at J; junction bases unmatched: 10. CDR3 size: 14 residues. The CDR3 reads CASMILAGGGEQYF. In nucleotides, the CDR3 is TGTGCCAGCATGATACTAGCGGGTGGTGGCGAGCAGTACTTC.

The chain joins TRBV5-6 to TRBJ2-5; D may be TRBD2 (6 bases). Germline assignment: CDR1 SGHDT and CDR2 YYEEEE. The CDR3 covers 16 residues. V lost 0 bases and J 4 bases, leaving 16 bases between the germline ends. CDR3 sequence reads: CASSLGNSWRGETQYF. Here the CDR3 DNA reads TGTGCCAGCAGCTTGGGGAACAGCTGGCGGGGAGAGACCCAGTACTTC.

For this clonotype: Since no conserved phenylalanine or tryptophan closes the CDR3, a read error is the likely cause. The chain employs TRBV14 and TRBJ1-1; D remains unclear. The CDR3 contains 14 residues. Germline CDR1 reads SGHDN; CDR2 reads FVKESK. The CDR3 nucleotides are TGTGCCAGCAACCAAGCAGATTTGAACACTGAAGCTTTCTCT. Protein: CASNQADLNTEAFS.

This clonotype was picked up many times. The CDR3 nucleotides are TGTGCCAGCAGCTTAATCCGGGGCTACGAGCAGTACTTC. It translates to CASSLIRGYEQYF. The chain carries TRBV13 and TRBJ2-7; D might be TRBD2 (5 bases). V lost 2 bases, J lost 3 bases, and 8 bases lay in between. The CDR3 spans 13 residues. Germline V gives CDR1 PRHDT, CDR2 FYEKMQ (reference sequence).

The chain employs TRBV30 and TRBJ2-7, with D maybe TRBD1 (6 bases). Germline V gives CDR1 GTSNPN, CDR2 SVGIG (reference sequence). Trimming removed 6 bases from V and 5 bases from J, with 20 bases in between. This CDR3 has 14 amino acids. This chain's CDR3 is CACSNTGAGDEQYF. DNA for the CDR3: TGTGCCTGTAGTAATACCGGGGCAGGGGACGAGCAGTACTTC.

The chain is built from TRBV29-1 and TRBJ2-7; either TRBD1 or TRBD2 may supply D (5 bases each). Germline V gene sequence: CDR1 SQVTM, CDR2 ANQGSEA. This CDR3 has 16 amino acids. Trimming took off 7 bases at V and 2 bases at J, with 24 bases between the two ends. CDR3 protein: CSAMIPGTGTPYEQYF. CDR3 sequence (DNA): TGCAGCGCCATGATTCCTGGGACCGGCACTCCCTACGAGCAGTACTTC.

This chain connects TRBV12-3 or TRBV12-4 to TRBJ2-1; D remains unclear. The CDR3 consists of 15 residues. V lost 5 bases and J lost 10, with 21 bases in between. CDR3 DNA: TGTGCCAGCAGTAAGGGTTCTTTACTATGGGAAGAGCAGTTCTTC. Protein sequence: CASSKGSLLWEEQFF.

There are many counts of this clonotype. The J gene is TRBJ2-7, the V gene TRBV7-9; no firm D call. The CDR3 sequence is 13 residues long. Per germline, CDR1 SEHNR and CDR2 FQNEAQ (reference sequence). V lost 2 bases to trimming and J lost 4 bases, with 9 bases between them. The CDR3 spells CASSLNQAYEQYF. DNA for the CDR3: TGTGCCAGCAGCTTAAATCAGGCTTACGAGCAGTACTTC.

The chain employs TRBV29-1 and TRBJ2-3, with 10 nucleotides matching TRBD1. The J call is uncertain, as TRBJ1-5 better fits the DNA end. CDR1 and CDR2 (germline): SQVTM, ANQGSEA. CDR3 length: 14 residues. The CDR3 sequence: CSVEGQGCSDTQHF. DNA of the CDR3: TGCAGCGTTGAGGGACAGGGGTGTTCAGATACGCAGCATTTT.

V gene TRBV11-2 combines with J gene TRBJ1-2, with no clear D. Trimming stripped 2 bases from V and 8 bases from J, with 21 bases between. CDR1 is SGHAT and CDR2 is FQNNGV in the germline V gene. The CDR3 spans 16 residues. The CDR3 protein is CASSLNSIAYSRGYTF. The CDR3 bases are TGTGCCAGCAGCTTAAATTCGATAGCCTATTCCCGAGGCTACACCTTC.

On this clonotype itself: Germline is not matched at one junction end, which may reflect a read error. The CDR3 region is CASTGTSAEYYNEQSF. The DNA of the CDR3 is TGTGCCAGCACTGGGACTAGCGCCGAGTACTACAATGAGCAGTCCTTC. V usage is TRBV6-2 or TRBV6-3 and J usage is TRBJ2-1, with 10 bases fitting TRBD2. Germline lookup yields CDR1 MNHEY and CDR2 SVGEGT. The CDR3 totals 16 residues.

A word on this clonotype: At one boundary the junction diverges from the germline segment, which might be a read error. The rearrangement uses TRBV4-3 and TRBJ1-6; 10 nucleotides agree with TRBD1. This CDR3 contains 16 residues. Per germline, CDR1 LGHNA and CDR2 YSLEER. CDR3 sequence: CVSSSWDRGRNSPIHF. DNA of the CDR3: TGCGTCAGCAGCTCCTGGGACAGGGGAAGGAATTCACCCATCCACTTC.

A word on this clonotype: Since no conserved phenylalanine or tryptophan closes the CDR3, a read error is the likely cause. No DNA is shown, since the ends of the CDR3 on it are uncertain; the CDR3 is the one TCRdb lists. The chain's CDR3 is CSAGQGWGMNTETFI. The rearrangement uses TRBV29-1 and TRBJ1-1; the table's D call of TRBD1 was not tested on the DNA. CDR1 SQVTM and CDR2 ANQGSEA come from the germline V gene. The CDR3 sequence runs 15 residues, both termini included.

This clonotype has more than one count but fewer than ten. In this CDR3 the conserved last residue, phenylalanine or tryptophan, is missing, so a read error is likely. This chain uses TRBV7-3 with TRBJ2-1; no firm D call. Germline V gene sequence: CDR1 SGHTA, CDR2 FQGTGA. CDR3 length equals 15 residues. In DNA form, the CDR3 reads TGTGTCAGCAGCTTAGGCCCGAGCTCCTACAATGAGCAGTTCTTA. Protein product: CVSSLGPSSYNEQFL.

The V call is TRBV10-3, the J call TRBJ2-3; 8 nucleotides align to TRBD1. CDR3 length: 15 residues. The germline V gene encodes CDR1 ENHRY and CDR2 SYGVKD. Unmatched junction bases numbered 4, after V lost 4 bases and J lost 1 base. CDR3 in DNA: TGTGCCATCAGTGCTGACAGGGGATGCACAGATACGCAGTATTTT. It yields the protein CAISADRGCTDTQYF.